These 19 T cell receptor beta chains were all obtained from the same sample, sequenced in a study of OX40 agonist ivuxolimab in advanced cancers. Produced via immunoSEQ multiplex PCR; TCRdb's table is partial and in-frame only. The data contain over 85,000 clones, roughly 90% of them singletons. The sample here was CD4+ or CD8+ T cells sorted from blood, taken in a trial of the OX40 agonist ivuxolimab. All receptors derive from an adult with an advanced solid tumor such as melanoma, head and neck, liver or kidney cancer.

V usage is TRBV5-1 and J usage is TRBJ2-7; TRBD1 agrees at 7 bases. The CDR3 consists of 14 residues. The germline V gene encodes CDR1 SGHRS and CDR2 YFSETQ. J lost 0 bases, V lost 3 bases, and 3 bases had no gene match. The CDR3 sequence: CASSWDSNSYEQYF. Here the CDR3 DNA reads TGCGCCAGCAGCTGGGACAGCAACTCCTACGAGCAGTACTTC.

In its sample, this clone was seen once. The chain recombines TRBV11-3 with TRBJ1-2; 9 bases agree with TRBD1. This CDR3 comprises 14 residues. Germline lookup yields CDR1 SGHNT and CDR2 YENEEA. V was pared by 7 bases and J by 6 bases, with 9 bases of the junction left unmatched. CDR3 region: CASTLTGGADGYTF. The DNA for the CDR3 is TGTGCCAGCACTCTCACAGGGGGCGCGGATGGCTACACCTTC.

The V and J genes are TRBV30 and TRBJ2-1; 8 nucleotides align to TRBD2. CDR1 is GTSNPN and CDR2 is SVGIG in the germline V gene (reference sequence). This CDR3 has 14 amino acids. V gave up 4 bases and J gave up 8 bases; unmatched junction bases: 10. CDR3: CAWKKAGGWYEQFF. For the CDR3, the DNA is TGTGCCTGGAAGAAGGCGGGAGGTTGGTATGAGCAGTTCTTC.

The chain uses TRBV4-3 and TRBJ2-2; 15 positions agree with TRBD2. CDR1 is LGHNA and CDR2 is YSLEER in the germline V gene. CDR3 size: 19 residues. V shed 0 bases and J 4 bases; nucleotides not matched to a gene: 6. The CDR3 here is CASSQDLGLAGGRTGELFF. The CDR3 nucleotides are TGCGCCAGCAGCCAAGATCTGGGACTAGCGGGAGGTCGCACCGGGGAGCTGTTTTTT.

J is TRBJ1-4 and V is TRBV5-1; D uncertain. Germline CDR1 and CDR2: SGHRS and YFSETQ. The CDR3 consists of 14 residues. Trimming removed 4 bases from V and 0 bases from J, with 7 bases in between. CDR3 nucleotide sequence: TGCGCCAGCAGCCTGACCTCAACTAATGAAAAACTGTTTTTT. Its protein is CASSLTSTNEKLFF.

The DNA for the CDR3 is TGTGCCAGCAGCTTCCTAACAGGGGAGGTTTATGGCTACACCTTC. This sequence encodes CASSFLTGEVYGYTF. V gene TRBV7-8 combines with J gene TRBJ1-2, with 7 bases identical to TRBD1. Germline V gives CDR1 SGHVS, CDR2 FQNEAQ. The V segment lost 3 bases and the J segment 5 bases; nucleotides outside the gene matches: 9. This CDR3 is 15 amino acids long.

The chain combines TRBV19 with TRBJ1-6; D perhaps matches TRBD1 (6 bases). Germline V gene lookup returns CDR1 LNHDA and CDR2 SQIVND (reference sequence). Trimming left V 5 bases short and J 10 bases short, with 15 bases between. The CDR3 covers 14 residues. Here the CDR3 DNA reads TGTGCCAGTAGTCGAGGCAGGGGAAGCTCACCCCTCCACTTT. It is translated as CASSRGRGSSPLHF.

The V gene is TRBV10-1, the J gene TRBJ2-5, with 7 bases lining up with TRBD2. The CDR3 contains 15 residues. Germline V gives CDR1 WNHNN, CDR2 SYGVQD (reference sequence). V dropped 0 bases and J dropped 2; count of bases not matched to a gene: 3. The CDR3 spells CASSESWGGQETQYF. As DNA, the CDR3 is TGCGCCAGCAGTGAGTCGTGGGGGGGTCAAGAGACCCAGTACTTC.

The chain couples TRBV12-5 to TRBJ1-4, with a weak D call TRBD1 (6 bases). Germline V lookup: CDR1 LGHNT, CDR2 FRNRAP. The CDR3 has 17 amino acids. The V end lost 2 bases, the J end lost 0 bases, and 13 bases lay between the germline ends. The CDR3 sequence is CASGLPTGTATNEKLFF. As DNA, the CDR3 is TGTGCTAGTGGTTTGCCGACAGGTACAGCAACTAATGAAAAACTGTTTTTT.

A single count supports this clone. V usage is TRBV7-3 and J usage is TRBJ1-1, with D maybe TRBD1 (6 bases). Deletions cut 2 bases from V and 1 base from J, with 8 bases between. This CDR3 is built from 14 residues. Germline CDR1 and CDR2: SGHTA and FQGTGA. The CDR3 DNA is TGTGCCAGCAGCTTACGGGGGCAGAACACTGAAGCTTTCTTT. Translation: CASSLRGQNTEAFF. The whole variable domain, filled in from reference TRBV7-3 and TRBJ1-1, reads GAGVSQTPSNKVTEKGKYVELRCDPISGHTALYWYRQSLGQGPEFLIYFQGTGAADDSGLPNDRFFAVRPEGSVSTLKIQRTERGDSAVYLCASSLRGQNTEAFFGQGTRLTVV.

The chain is built from TRBV11-3 and TRBJ2-3; D is ambiguous. V was trimmed by 3 bases and J by 0 bases, leaving 13 bases between them. The CDR3 has 16 residues. The germline gives CDR1 SGHNT, CDR2 YENEEA. As DNA, the CDR3 is TGTGCCAGCAGCTTCTCCGCAGACCCTAGCACAGATACGCAGTATTTT. Translating it yields CASSFSADPSTDTQYF.

This chain uses TRBV18 with TRBJ2-5, with D perhaps matching TRBD2 (5 bases). Germline V gene data show CDR1 as KGHSH and CDR2 as LQKENI. CDR3 length: 13 amino acids. As DNA, the CDR3 is TGTGCTACGGGCCGGGGAAAACAAGAGACCCAGTACTTC. This encodes CATGRGKQETQYF.

This chain links TRBV4-1 with TRBJ1-4; D gene unclear. The V end lost 0 bases, the J end lost 0 bases, and 17 bases lay between the germline ends. This CDR3 contains 19 residues. Germline CDR1 is MGHRA and CDR2 is YSYEKL. CDR3 residues: CASSQDGGGLLTTNEKLFF. DNA for the CDR3: TGCGCCAGCAGCCAAGATGGAGGAGGGTTGCTTACAACTAATGAAAAACTGTTTTTT.

The chain employs TRBV9 and TRBJ2-3; no definite D call. V was cut by 4 bases and J by 7 bases, with 10 bases left in between. This CDR3 comprises 12 residues. Germline assignment: CDR1 SGDLS and CDR2 YYNGEE. In DNA, the CDR3 is TGTGCCAGCAGCCTGGTCACTCATACGCAGTATTTT. As protein: CASSLVTHTQYF.

The rearrangement uses TRBV7-9 and TRBJ1-3, with D uncertain. CDR1 is SEHNR, CDR2 FQNEAQ, per germline (reference sequence). V was pared by 0 bases and J by 0 bases, with 9 bases between. This CDR3 contains 16 residues. The CDR3: CASSLAAASSGNTIYF. The CDR3 nucleotides are TGTGCCAGCAGCTTAGCGGCAGCTTCCTCTGGAAACACCATATATTTT. Supplemented by reference TRBV7-9 and TRBJ1-3, the full variable domain reads DTGVSQNPRHKITKRGQNVTFRCDPISEHNRLYWYRQTLGQGPEFLTYFQNEAQLEKSRLLSDRFSAERPKGSFSTLEIQRTEQGDSAMYLCASSLAAASSGNTIYFGEGSWLTVV.

V gene TRBV6-1 combines with J gene TRBJ2-1, with D maybe TRBD1 (6 bases). V lost 2 bases, J lost 3 bases, and 8 bases lay in between. The CDR3 totals 14 residues. Germline-derived CDR1 and CDR2 are MNHNS and SASEGT. The CDR3 DNA sequence: TGTGCCAGCAGTGAAACCAGGGGCTACAATGAGCAGTTCTTC. Amino acids: CASSETRGYNEQFF.

CDR3 loop: CASSPRRYTPTYNEQFF. The DNA of the CDR3 is TGTGCCAGCAGCCCCAGACGGTATACCCCTACCTACAATGAGCAGTTCTTC. The genes are TRBV7-3 and TRBJ2-1; D is unresolved. There are 17 residues in the CDR3. Germline V CDR1 and CDR2: SGHTA, FQGTGA. V was cut by 5 bases and J by 2 bases, with 19 bases left in between.

The chain joins TRBV27 to TRBJ1-1; 7 bases line up with TRBD1. The CDR3 spans 14 residues. The J segment lost 11 bases and the V segment lost 6 bases, leaving 15 bases of the junction unmatched. Per germline, CDR1 MNHEY and CDR2 SMNVEV (reference sequence). CDR3 DNA: TGTGCCAGCAGCCCCTCGGCGGGGACAGTCTGGGCTTTCTTT. This translates into CASSPSAGTVWAFF.

This chain connects TRBV6-5 to TRBJ1-6; D might be TRBD1 (5 bases). The CDR3 has 15 residues. Germline loops: CDR1 MNHEY, CDR2 SVGAGI. Trimming stripped 0 bases from V and 10 bases from J, with 13 bases between. This CDR3 reads CASSYSKGTISPLHF. The CDR3 nucleotides are TGTGCCAGCAGTTACTCGAAGGGGACCATCTCACCCCTCCACTTT.